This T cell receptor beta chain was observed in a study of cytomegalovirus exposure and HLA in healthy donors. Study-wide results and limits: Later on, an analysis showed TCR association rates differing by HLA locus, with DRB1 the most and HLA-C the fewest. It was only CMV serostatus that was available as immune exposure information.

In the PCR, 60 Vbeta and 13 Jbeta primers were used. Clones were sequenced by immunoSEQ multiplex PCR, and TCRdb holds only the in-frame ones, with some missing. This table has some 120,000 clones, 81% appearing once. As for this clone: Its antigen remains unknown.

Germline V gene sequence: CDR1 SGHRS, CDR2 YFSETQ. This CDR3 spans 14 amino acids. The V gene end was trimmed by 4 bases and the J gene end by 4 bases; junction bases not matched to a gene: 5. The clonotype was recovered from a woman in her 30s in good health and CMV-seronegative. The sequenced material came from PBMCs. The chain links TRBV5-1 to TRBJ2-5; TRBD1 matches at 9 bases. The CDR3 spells CASSRGQGGETQYF. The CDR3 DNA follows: TGCGCCAGCAGCCGGGGACAGGGCGGAGAGACCCAGTACTTC.